The sequence of this T cell receptor beta chain was determined in a study of OX40 agonist ivuxolimab in advanced cancers. Study background: The study treated patients with ivuxolimab, an agonistic anti-OX40 (CD134) antibody.

The germline V gene encodes CDR1 MNHNS and CDR2 SASEGT. CDR3 size: 12 residues. Libraries were prepared by immunoSEQ multiplex PCR; TCRdb keeps only in-frame clonotypes and omits some of them. Of tens of thousands of clones in the sample, 88% were seen once. Notes on this clone: An end of the junction differs from the germline gene, which may be a read error.

The rearrangement uses TRBV6-1 and TRBJ2-7; 8 bases map to TRBD1. The sample here was CD4+ or CD8+ T cells sorted from blood, taken in a trial of the OX40 agonist ivuxolimab. The sequence came from an adult with an advanced solid tumor such as melanoma, head and neck, liver or kidney cancer. In DNA form, the CDR3 reads TGTGCCGGCAGGGGGCTAGGGGACGAGCAGTACTTC. It specifies CAGRGLGDEQYF.